The rows below give T cell receptor beta chains drawn from one sample of a study of tumor-infiltrating lymphocytes in glioblastoma multiforme. TCRdb re-derived calls from the multiplex PCR reads in MiXCR, one entry per CDR3 protein. The sample consists of about 10,000 distinct CDR3 sequences, about three quarters of them appearing once. The sample taken for sequencing was brain tumor tissue. These receptor sequences come from a male donor with glioblastoma. Both conserved end residues are part of each CDR3. D genes are given only for firm matches. The size field is filled for only some rows; it gives once, few, many or a size class.

.,TRBD2,TRBV27,TRBJ2-7,TGTGCCAGCAGTTCCGGGACTAGTCGGTATGAGCAGTACTTC,CASSSGTSRYEQYF
.,TRBD2,TRBV10-2,TRBJ2-1,TGCACTAGCGGCTTGAGCTCCTACAATGAGCAGTTCTTC,CTSGLSSYNEQFF
many,.,TRBV28,TRBJ1-1,TGTGCCAGCAGTCCCCCGATGGGGGCTCGGGCTGAAGCTTTCTTT,CASSPPMGARAEAFF
.,.,TRBV6-1,TRBJ2-7,TGTGCCAGCAGCCGAGGGGGTCCCGACGCGCAGTACTTC,CASSRGGPDAQYF
.,.,TRBV29-1,TRBJ2-7,TGCAGCGTCCAAATTAGCGGCTCCTACAAGCAGTACTTC,CSVQISGSYKQYF
once,.,TRBV11-2,TRBJ1-1,TGTGCCAGCAGCTCCCCCGTGAAAGGGATTAACATTGAAGCTTTCTTT,CASSSPVKGINIEAFF
.,.,TRBV5-6,TRBJ1-1,TGTGCCAGCGGTCGAACGGGGGTGAGGGAAGCTTTCTTT,CASGRTGVREAFF
medium-sized,TRBD1,TRBV7-8,TRBJ1-2,TGTGCCAGCAGCTTAGCGACGACAGGGGACTATGGCTACACCTTC,CASSLATTGDYGYTF
medium-sized,TRBD1,TRBV10-2,TRBJ1-6,TGCGCCAGCAGTATTGTCCCGGGACAGGGTGTTTCACCCCTCCACTTT,CASSIVPGQGVSPLHF
.,TRBD1,TRBV5-5,TRBJ2-1,TGTGCCAGCAGCATGGGACAGGGACACAATGAGCAGTTCTTC,CASSMGQGHNEQFF
.,TRBD2,TRBV20-1,TRBJ2-3,TGCAGTGCTAGTCGCCCCGAACTAGCGGTAGGGCCGAGTAGCACACATACGCAGTATTTT,CSASRPELAVGPSSTHTQYF
.,.,TRBV4-1,TRBJ2-5,TGCGCCAGCAGCCAAATACATAGCATGGACCTGTACTTC,CASSQIHSMDLYF
.,TRBD2,TRBV13,TRBJ2-1,TGTGCCAGCAGCGTTAGCGGGACTGAGCGGTTCTTC,CASSVSGTERFF